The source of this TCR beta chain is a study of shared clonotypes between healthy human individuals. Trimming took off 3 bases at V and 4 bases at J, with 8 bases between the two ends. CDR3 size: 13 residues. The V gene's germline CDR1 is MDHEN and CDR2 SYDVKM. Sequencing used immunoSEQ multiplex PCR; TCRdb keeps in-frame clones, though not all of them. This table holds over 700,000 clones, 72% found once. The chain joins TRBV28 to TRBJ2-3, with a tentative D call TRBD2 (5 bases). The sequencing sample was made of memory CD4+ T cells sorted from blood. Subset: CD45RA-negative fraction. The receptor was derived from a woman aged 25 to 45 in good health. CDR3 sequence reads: CASSFNGADTQYF. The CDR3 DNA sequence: TGTGCCAGCAGTTTTAACGGGGCAGATACGCAGTATTTT.